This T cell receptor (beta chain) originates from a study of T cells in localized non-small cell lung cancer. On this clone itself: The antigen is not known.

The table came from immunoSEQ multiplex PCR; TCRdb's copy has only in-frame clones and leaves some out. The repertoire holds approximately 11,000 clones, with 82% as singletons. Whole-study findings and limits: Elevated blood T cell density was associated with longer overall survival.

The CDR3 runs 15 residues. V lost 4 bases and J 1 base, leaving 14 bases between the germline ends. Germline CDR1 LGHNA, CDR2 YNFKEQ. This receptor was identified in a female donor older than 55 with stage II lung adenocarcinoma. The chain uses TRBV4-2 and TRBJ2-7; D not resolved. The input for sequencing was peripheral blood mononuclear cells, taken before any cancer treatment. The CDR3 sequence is CASSRVQQGSYEQYF. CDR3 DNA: TGTGCCAGCAGCCGAGTGCAGCAAGGGTCCTACGAGCAGTACTTC.